The 8 T cell receptor beta chains below were found in one sample sequenced in a study of Graves' ophthalmopathy and Graves' hyperthyroidism. The authors amplified TCR beta CDR3 regions from RNA transcripts. RT-PCR in the first round used HTBI primers; a second-round multiplex PCR followed. One entry per CDR3 protein results from TCRdb running MiXCR on the multiplex PCR reads. The sample comprises 900,000 to 1,200,000 distinct CDR3 sequences, less than 45% of which are singletons, and around 10% rests with the top ten. Input material: peripheral blood or thyroid tissue (not recorded which). The receptors derive from an adult man with Graves' hyperthyroidism.

This clonotype was detected only a few times. This rearrangement joins TRBV12-3 or TRBV12-4 to TRBJ2-5; TRBD2 might be the D (6 bases). The CDR3 covers 15 residues. V shed 4 bases and J shed 4 bases, with 16 bases lying between them. CDR3 coding DNA: TGTGCCAGCAGTTACTATGCAGGGAGGTTAGAGACCCAGTACTTC. Protein product: CASSYYAGRLETQYF.

A remark on this clonotype: An end of the junction differs from the germline gene, which may be a read error. CDR3 DNA sequence: TGTGCCAGCAGTGAAAGTGTGGGTCAGATCTACTTC. The encoded protein is CASSESVGQIYF. This chain uses TRBV10-3 with TRBJ2-7; D uncertain. Looked up from germline, CDR1 is ENHRY and CDR2 is SYGVKD. The CDR3 runs 12 residues.

The gene calls are TRBV29-1 and TRBJ2-7; the D gene is possibly TRBD1 (6 bases). CDR3 length: 13 residues. The germline gives CDR1 SQVTM, CDR2 ANQGSEA. V lost 5 bases and J lost 2, with 13 bases in between. CDR3 protein: CSVRSGTPYEQYF. The CDR3 DNA reads as TGCAGCGTTCGGTCAGGGACACCCTACGAGCAGTACTTC.

The chain recombines TRBV5-6 with TRBJ2-2, with D possibly matching TRBD1 (8 bases). CDR1 SGHDT and CDR2 YYEEEE come from the germline V gene. With 4 bases removed from V and 1 base from J, the gap between germline ends came to 14 bases. The CDR3 sequence is 16 residues long. The CDR3 nucleotides read TGTGCCAGCAGCCTAAGCGGGACAGGGAACACCGGGGAGCTGTTTTTT. Protein sequence: CASSLSGTGNTGELFF.

This rearrangement joins TRBV6-5 to TRBJ1-5, with TRBD1 matching 9 bases. The CDR3 sequence is 17 residues long. V trimming: 5 bases; J trimming: 6 bases; junction bases outside the gene matches: 14. Germline V gene sequence: CDR1 MNHEY, CDR2 SVGAGI. CDR3 protein: CASSEGGTGGPGQPQHF. CDR3 nucleotides: TGTGCCAGCAGTGAGGGGGGAACAGGGGGCCCGGGTCAGCCCCAGCATTTT.

This clonotype was counted a few times. The genes are TRBV7-8 and TRBJ2-5, with D perhaps matching TRBD1 or TRBD2 (6 bases each). CDR3 length: 16 residues. Looked up from germline, CDR1 is SGHVS and CDR2 is FQNEAQ. V was trimmed by 1 base and J by 1 base, leaving 13 bases between them. CDR3 sequence (DNA): TGTGCCAGCAGCTTAGGTGGGGGGCCTCGCCAAGAGACCCAGTACTTC. This codes for CASSLGGGPRQETQYF.

This clonotype was counted ten times or more. This rearrangement joins TRBV20-1 to TRBJ2-7; no clear D gene. Germline-derived CDR1 and CDR2 are DFQATT and SNEGSKA (reference sequence). Trimming shortened V by 3 bases and J by 0 bases, and 9 bases separated the two germline ends. This CDR3 spans 13 amino acids. CDR3 bases: TGCAGTGCTAGGCAGATCTTCTCCTACGAGCAGTACTTC. This sequence encodes CSARQIFSYEQYF.

This clonotype was seen a handful of times. The rearrangement uses TRBV11-2 and TRBJ1-2; the D is unclear. With 4 bases removed from V and 5 bases from J, the gap between germline ends came to 17 bases. Germline V lookup: CDR1 SGHAT, CDR2 FQNNGV. The CDR3 runs 15 residues. CDR3 sequence reads: CASSSPARGEYGYTF. DNA for the CDR3: TGTGCCAGCAGCTCCCCGGCCCGGGGAGAATATGGCTACACCTTC.